A single sample is the source of the 30 T cell receptor beta chains below, sequenced in a study of CD8+ T cells in alopecia areata. After isolation, RNA underwent reverse transcription to generate cDNA as the sequencing template. Produced via immunoSEQ multiplex PCR; TCRdb's table is partial and in-frame only. The data contain roughly 100,000 clones, roughly 50% of them singletons. The source material was CD4+ T cells sorted from blood. The receptors shown here come from a human donor in good health.

The J gene is TRBJ2-5, the V gene TRBV5-4, with D perhaps TRBD1 or TRBD2 (6 bases each). V dropped 0 bases and J dropped 1 base, with 7 bases sitting between them. Germline values: CDR1 SGHNT, CDR2 YYREEE (reference sequence). The CDR3 spans 14 residues. CDR3 residues: CASSLAGAQETQYF. The CDR3 nucleotides read TGTGCCAGCAGCTTGGCGGGGGCCCAAGAGACCCAGTACTTC.

The sample holds one count of this clone. The chain uses TRBV28 and TRBJ2-1, with 8 nucleotides matching TRBD1. CDR3 length equals 13 residues. Germline assignment: CDR1 MDHEN and CDR2 SYDVKM. The trim removed 5 bases at V and 15 bases at J, leaving 12 bases unmatched. The CDR3 loop is CASSAGGWGPGFF. The CDR3 DNA follows: TGTGCCAGCAGTGCAGGGGGCTGGGGGCCGGGGTTCTTC.

This clone occurred a few times. The chain is built from TRBV7-2 and TRBJ2-5; D is possibly TRBD2 (6 bases). In germline, CDR1 is SGHTA, CDR2 FQGNSA. Trimming removed 3 bases at V and 5 bases at J, with 10 bases between. This CDR3 contains 13 residues. This chain's CDR3 is CASSFGGMETQYF. The CDR3 DNA is TGTGCCAGCAGCTTTGGCGGGATGGAGACCCAGTACTTC.

The chain recombines TRBV28 with TRBJ2-5; 7 bases align to TRBD2. CDR1 is MDHEN and CDR2 is SYDVKM in the germline V gene. With V trimmed by 4 bases and J by 5 bases, 4 bases remained unmatched. This CDR3 has 13 amino acids. CDR3 region: CASSSSGAETQYF. The CDR3 coding sequence is TGTGCCAGCAGTTCGAGCGGGGCGGAGACCCAGTACTTC. Together with reference TRBV28 and TRBJ2-5, the CDR3 gives the full variable domain: DVKVTQSSRYLVKRTGEKVFLECVQDMDHENMFWYRQDPGLGLRLIYFSYDVKMKEKGDIPEGYSVSREKKERFSLILESASTNQTSMYLCASSSSGAETQYFGPGTRLLVL.

V is TRBV2 and J is TRBJ1-2; 8 bases fit TRBD1. Germline CDR1 reads SNHLY; CDR2 reads FYNNEI. V gave up 1 base and J gave up 8 bases; unmatched junction bases: 3. The CDR3 is 13 residues long. CDR3 protein: CASSEEQGGGYTF. The CDR3 DNA reads TGTGCCAGCAGTGAAGAACAGGGGGGAGGCTACACCTTC.

This chain connects TRBV30 to TRBJ1-5; D is undetermined. Germline-derived CDR1 and CDR2 are GTSNPN and SVGIG (reference sequence). This CDR3 has 13 amino acids. V lost 2 bases and J 6 bases, leaving 11 bases between the germline ends. CDR3: CAWSLGYRQPQHF. The DNA for the CDR3 is TGTGCCTGGAGTTTAGGGTATCGTCAGCCCCAGCATTTT.

The genes are TRBV4-1 and TRBJ1-1; tentative D call: TRBD1 (5 bases). The length of the CDR3 is 15 residues. Germline V gene sequence: CDR1 MGHRA, CDR2 YSYEKL. Trimming took 0 bases from V and 7 from J, leaving 15 bases between them. The CDR3 is CASSQDPTGGREAFF. CDR3 bases: TGCGCCAGCAGCCAAGATCCCACTGGGGGACGTGAAGCTTTCTTT.

This clone was recorded at least ten times. The chain recombines TRBV4-3 with TRBJ1-4; TRBD1 matches at 8 bases. J lost 8 bases, V lost 3 bases, and 8 bases had no gene match. CDR1 is LGHNA and CDR2 is YSLEER in the germline V gene. The CDR3 sequence is 15 residues long. This CDR3 reads CASSHDTGGREKLFF. The CDR3 DNA reads TGCGCCAGCAGCCACGACACAGGGGGTCGGGAAAAACTGTTTTTT.

This clone has just a few counts. This rearrangement joins TRBV2 to TRBJ2-5; TRBD1 is a possible D gene (5 bases). Germline V gives CDR1 SNHLY, CDR2 FYNNEI. The CDR3 consists of 12 residues. V was clipped by 7 bases and J by 4 bases, with 10 bases between them. The CDR3 nucleotides are TGTGCCAGCAAGTCAGGGTTAGAGACCCAGTACTTC. Translation: CASKSGLETQYF.

J is TRBJ2-5 and V is TRBV18; tentative D call: TRBD1 (6 bases). V was clipped by 8 bases and J by 1 base, with 11 bases between them. Germline-derived CDR1 and CDR2 are KGHSH and LQKENI. The CDR3 contains 13 residues. The CDR3 nucleotides are TGTGCCAGCACCGGGACATTCCAAGAGACCCAGTACTTC. Protein sequence: CASTGTFQETQYF. Based on the CDR3 plus reference TRBV18 and TRBJ2-5, the full variable domain is NAGVMQNPRHLVRRRGQEARLRCSPMKGHSHVYWYRQLPEEGLKFMVYLQKENIIDESGMPKERFSAEFPKEGPSILRIQQVVRGDSAAYFCASTGTFQETQYFGPGTRLLVL.

The gene calls are TRBV5-1 and TRBJ1-5; D gene ambiguous. The CDR3 has 14 amino acids. The germline V gene encodes CDR1 SGHRS and CDR2 YFSETQ. V gave up 0 bases and J gave up 5 bases, with 9 bases separating them. Here the CDR3 DNA reads TGCGCCAGCAGCTTGGGGGGTAGAGATCAGCCCCAGCATTTT. Translation gives CASSLGGRDQPQHF.

The chain uses TRBV27 and TRBJ2-7, with D uncertain. V lost 6 bases to trimming and J lost 4 bases, with 7 bases between them. The CDR3 runs 11 residues. Germline CDR1 is MNHEY and CDR2 is SMNVEV (reference sequence). This chain's CDR3 is CASRLGYEQYF. The CDR3, as DNA: TGTGCCAGCAGGTTGGGGTACGAGCAGTACTTC.

This clone was seen more than once but under ten times. This sequence joins TRBV25-1 and TRBJ2-7; a weak D match, TRBD2 (6 bases). Trimming stripped 3 bases from V and 6 bases from J, with 6 bases between. The germline V gene encodes CDR1 MGHDK and CDR2 SYGVNS. The CDR3 has 11 amino acids. CDR3 bases: TGTGCCAGCAGTGAGGGGGGCGAGCAGTACTTC. Its protein product is CASSEGGEQYF.

The J gene is TRBJ2-3, the V gene TRBV18, with 7 bases matching TRBD1. The J segment lost 6 bases and the V segment lost 3 bases, leaving 6 bases of the junction unmatched. This CDR3 spans 14 amino acids. Germline loops: CDR1 KGHSH, CDR2 LQKENI. CDR3 nucleotide sequence: TGTGCCAGCTCACCTCGACAGGGACGGGATACGCAGTATTTT. This sequence encodes CASSPRQGRDTQYF.

J is TRBJ2-5 and V is TRBV7-9; 8 nucleotides line up with TRBD1. The CDR3 length is 12 residues. J was trimmed by 5 bases and V by 10 bases; bases with no gene match: 6. Germline-derived CDR1 and CDR2 are SEHNR and FQNEAQ (reference sequence). Here the CDR3 reads CATRTGFETQYF. The DNA of the CDR3 is TGTGCCACCAGGACAGGGTTTGAGACCCAGTACTTC.

In DNA, the CDR3 is TGTGCCAGTAGTACGGAAAGGCGGCAGTTCTTC. Protein: CASSTERRQFF. The chain recombines TRBV19 with TRBJ2-1; D ambiguous. This CDR3 has 11 amino acids. Germline loops: CDR1 LNHDA, CDR2 SQIVND (reference sequence). V shed 4 bases and J shed 12 bases, with 10 bases lying between them.

This clone was seen only a few times. The V and J genes are TRBV13 and TRBJ1-2; perhaps TRBD1 as D (5 bases). The germline gives CDR1 PRHDT, CDR2 FYEKMQ (reference sequence). V lost 2 bases, J lost 14 bases, and 15 bases lay in between. There are 12 residues in the CDR3. CDR3 loop: CASSLPLGGSTF. CDR3 nucleotides: TGTGCCAGCAGCTTACCGTTGGGGGGGAGTACCTTC.

This clone was detected a few times. The rearrangement joins TRBV19 to TRBJ2-3; 12 positions agree with TRBD2. V dropped 5 bases and J dropped 3; count of bases not matched to a gene: 3. The germline V gene has CDR1 LNHDA and CDR2 SQIVND (reference sequence). The length of the CDR3 is 15 residues. The CDR3 sequence is CASSFLAGGTDTQYF. Written as DNA, the CDR3 is TGTGCCAGTAGTTTCCTAGCGGGGGGGACAGATACGCAGTATTTT.

The CDR3 DNA sequence: TGTGCCAGCAGCCAAGCTAGGGACGCGGACCAGCGCTTCTTC. Translation: CASSQARDADQRFF. The V call is TRBV4-2, the J call TRBJ2-1; TRBD1 or TRBD2 may be the D gene (5 bases each). Looked up from germline, CDR1 is LGHNA and CDR2 is YNFKEQ. The CDR3 is 14 amino acids. V gave up 1 base and J gave up 16 bases, with 20 bases separating them.

This clone is a singleton in its sample. The J gene is TRBJ2-7, the V gene TRBV29-1, with 15 bases aligning to TRBD2. Looked up from germline, CDR1 is SQVTM and CDR2 is ANQGSEA. The ends lost 6 bases at V and 6 bases at J; junction bases unmatched: 3. The CDR3 consists of 13 residues. The CDR3 loop is CSVGLAGGSEQYF. In DNA, the CDR3 is TGCAGCGTGGGACTAGCGGGGGGAAGCGAGCAGTACTTC.

This clone turned up a few times. The chain has TRBV9 and TRBJ1-4, with 8 bases matching TRBD1. The germline V gene encodes CDR1 SGDLS and CDR2 YYNGEE. The CDR3 is 14 residues long. With V trimmed by 0 bases and J by 6 bases, 1 base remained unmatched. In DNA form, the CDR3 reads TGTGCCAGCAGCGTAGGACAGGGGTATGAAAAACTGTTTTTT. Translation gives CASSVGQGYEKLFF.

The V gene is TRBV4-1, the J gene TRBJ2-7, with D uncertain. V lost 0 bases to trimming and J lost 0 bases, with 12 bases between them. The CDR3 is made up of 16 amino acids. The germline gives CDR1 MGHRA, CDR2 YSYEKL. CDR3 nucleotides: TGCGCCAGCAGCCAAGATCTTTACAGCAACTCCTACGAGCAGTACTTC. This sequence encodes CASSQDLYSNSYEQYF.

The chain joins TRBV10-3 to TRBJ2-1; 9 bases are a match to TRBD1. This CDR3 contains 19 residues. Germline V gene lookup returns CDR1 ENHRY and CDR2 SYGVKD. V lost 0 bases to trimming and J lost 4 bases; unmatched junction nucleotides: 13. CDR3 protein: CAISESGAARQGDYNEQFF. The CDR3 nucleotides are TGTGCCATCAGTGAGTCAGGGGCCGCCAGACAGGGGGATTACAATGAGCAGTTCTTC.

The J gene is TRBJ1-1, the V gene TRBV10-3; tentative D call: TRBD1 (5 bases). This CDR3 is built from 12 residues. Germline V CDR1 and CDR2: ENHRY, SYGVKD. The ends were cut back, 10 bases at V and 7 bases at J, with 16 bases in the middle. CDR3 loop: CATQGDRSEAFF. The CDR3 DNA is TGTGCCACCCAAGGGGACCGGAGTGAAGCTTTCTTT.

V and J are TRBV4-1 and TRBJ2-5; no clear D gene. This CDR3 spans 15 amino acids. Germline V gives CDR1 MGHRA, CDR2 YSYEKL. With 0 bases removed from V and 5 bases from J, the gap between germline ends came to 13 bases. The CDR3 loop is CASSQDQADRETQYF. The DNA of the CDR3 is TGCGCCAGCAGCCAAGATCAGGCGGATCGGGAGACCCAGTACTTC.

This chain joins TRBV11-2 and TRBJ1-3; 7 positions match TRBD1. Per the germline V gene, CDR1 is SGHAT and CDR2 is FQNNGV. V gave up 6 bases and J gave up 0 bases; unmatched junction bases: 8. This CDR3 has 16 residues. CDR3 amino acids: CASRRTGDFSGNTIYF. CDR3 coding DNA: TGTGCCAGCAGAAGGACAGGAGATTTCTCTGGAAACACCATATATTTT.

The chain is built from TRBV30 and TRBJ1-1; a weak D match, TRBD1 (5 bases). Germline V gives CDR1 GTSNPN, CDR2 SVGIG (reference sequence). This CDR3 region has 14 residues. The V and J ends lost 1 base and 4 bases respectively, with 13 bases between them. The CDR3 nucleotides read TGTGCCTGGAGTGCCCGGGGCGTCGGCACTGAAGCTTTCTTT. Translation: CAWSARGVGTEAFF.

The chain carries TRBV27 and TRBJ2-3, with D perhaps assigned TRBD1 or TRBD2 (6 bases each). Trimming cost V 3 bases and J 2 bases, with 12 bases left between them. This CDR3 is 15 amino acids long. Germline V lookup: CDR1 MNHEY, CDR2 SMNVEV (reference sequence). CDR3 in DNA: TGTGCCAGCAGTTTTAGGAGGGGGGCCACAGATACGCAGTATTTT. Translation: CASSFRRGATDTQYF.

This clone showed up just once. The chain uses TRBV2 and TRBJ2-7; 11 bases agree with TRBD2. V shed 4 bases, J shed 3 bases, and the junction held 8 bases outside the gene matches. The CDR3 runs to 16 residues. The germline gives CDR1 SNHLY, CDR2 FYNNEI. CDR3 in amino acids: CASSVQGTSGNYEQYF. CDR3 nucleotides: TGTGCCAGCAGTGTACAAGGGACTAGCGGAAACTACGAGCAGTACTTC.

This sequence joins TRBV28 and TRBJ2-7, with TRBD1 matching over 7 bases. Trimming at V came to 5 bases and at J to 2 bases, leaving 15 bases not matched to a gene. The CDR3 sequence is 17 residues long. CDR1 MDHEN and CDR2 SYDVKM come from the germline V gene. CDR3 nucleotide sequence: TGTGCCAGCAGTACCAACCTGGACAGGTCGGGGACCTACGAGCAGTACTTC. It specifies CASSTNLDRSGTYEQYF. The full variable domain, in which reference TRBV28 and TRBJ2-7 provide the parts outside the CDR3, is DVKVTQSSRYLVKRTGEKVFLECVQDMDHENMFWYRQDPGLGLRLIYFSYDVKMKEKGDIPEGYSVSREKKERFSLILESASTNQTSMYLCASSTNLDRSGTYEQYFGPGTRLTVT.